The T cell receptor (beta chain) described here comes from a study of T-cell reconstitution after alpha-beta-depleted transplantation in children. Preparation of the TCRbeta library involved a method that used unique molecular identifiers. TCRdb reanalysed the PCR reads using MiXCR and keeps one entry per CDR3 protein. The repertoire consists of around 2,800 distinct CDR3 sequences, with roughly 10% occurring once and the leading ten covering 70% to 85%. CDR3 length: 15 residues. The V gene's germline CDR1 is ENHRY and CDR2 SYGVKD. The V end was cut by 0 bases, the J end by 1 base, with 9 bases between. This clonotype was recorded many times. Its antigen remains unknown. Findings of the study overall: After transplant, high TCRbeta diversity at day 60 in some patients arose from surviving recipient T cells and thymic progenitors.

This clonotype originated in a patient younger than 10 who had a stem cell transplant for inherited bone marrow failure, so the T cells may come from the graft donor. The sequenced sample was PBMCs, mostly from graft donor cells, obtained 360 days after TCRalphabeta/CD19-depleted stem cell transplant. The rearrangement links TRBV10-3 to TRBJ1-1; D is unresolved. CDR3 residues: CAISESWAANTEAFF. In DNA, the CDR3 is TGTGCCATCAGTGAGTCTTGGGCAGCGAACACTGAAGCTTTCTTT.